Presented here are 10 T cell receptor beta chains from one specimen sequenced in a study of T cell responses to AZD1222 COVID-19 vaccine. The data were produced by immunoSEQ multiplex PCR, yet TCRdb's version contains in-frame clones alone and is incomplete. The sample records more than 150,000 clones, 92% being singletons. The specimen comprised peripheral blood, sampled 28 days after the second AZD1222 dose. These receptors were taken from an adult who received the AZD1222 COVID-19 vaccine.

The rearrangement joins TRBV20-1 to TRBJ1-3; D may be TRBD1 (5 bases). This CDR3 region has 13 residues. The V gene's germline CDR1 is DFQATT and CDR2 SNEGSKA (reference sequence). Trimming cost V 3 bases and J 1 base, with 7 bases left between them. In nucleotides, the CDR3 is TGCAGTGCTAGTGGGGGGTCTGGAAACACCATATATTTT. Its protein product is CSASGGSGNTIYF.

V and J are TRBV7-8 and TRBJ2-2, with unresolved D. The CDR3 totals 12 residues. Trimming pared 5 bases from V and 13 bases from J, leaving 14 bases between. CDR1 SGHVS and CDR2 FQNEAQ come from the germline V gene. This CDR3 is CASSPRSGGLFF. Written as DNA, the CDR3 is TGTGCCAGCAGCCCCCGGTCTGGTGGGCTGTTTTTT.

The chain uses TRBV4-3 and TRBJ1-6, with D possibly matching TRBD1 (6 bases). Trimming took 0 bases from V and 8 from J, leaving 11 bases between them. Germline values: CDR1 LGHNA, CDR2 YSLEER. The CDR3 covers 15 residues. CDR3 sequence: CASSQDQGKDSPLHF. Written as DNA, the CDR3 is TGCGCCAGCAGCCAAGATCAGGGGAAAGATTCACCCCTCCACTTT.

The chain recombines TRBV30 with TRBJ1-6; perhaps TRBD1 as D (5 bases). The germline V gene encodes CDR1 GTSNPN and CDR2 SVGIG (reference sequence). The V end was cut by 2 bases, the J end by 0 bases, with 11 bases between. This CDR3 has 16 residues. The CDR3 loop is CAWSSQASSYNSPLHF. In DNA form, the CDR3 reads TGTGCCTGGAGTTCACAGGCGAGCTCCTATAATTCACCCCTCCACTTT.

The V call is TRBV4-2, the J call TRBJ1-2; TRBD1 is a possible D gene (6 bases). Between the trimmed V and J ends, which lost 2 bases and 8 bases, there was a span of 12 bases. This CDR3 region has 13 residues. Germline assignment: CDR1 LGHNA and CDR2 YNFKEQ. In DNA form, the CDR3 reads TGTGCCAGCAGCCAACCAGGGGCGAAGGGCTACACCTTC. Residues: CASSQPGAKGYTF.

This chain uses TRBV7-6 with TRBJ2-3, with 10 bases lining up with TRBD2. Trimming cost V 3 bases and J 0 bases; bases outside gene matches: 9. The V gene's germline CDR1 is SGHVS and CDR2 FNYEAQ. There are 18 residues in the CDR3. The CDR3 spells CASSLSPSGGRSTDTQYF. In DNA, the CDR3 is TGTGCCAGCAGCTTGTCCCCTAGCGGGGGCCGGAGCACAGATACGCAGTATTTT. The full variable domain, rest sourced from reference TRBV7-6 and TRBJ2-3, is GAGVSQSPRYKVTKRGQDVALRCDPISGHVSLYWYRQALGQGPEFLTYFNYEAQQDKSGLPNDRFSAERPEGSISTLTIQRTEQRDSAMYRCASSLSPSGGRSTDTQYFGPGTRLTVL.

CDR3: CASSPRGAAGAYEQYF. In nucleotides, the CDR3 is TGTGCCAGCAGCCCAAGGGGGGCAGCGGGGGCCTACGAGCAGTACTTC. V usage is TRBV7-2 and J usage is TRBJ2-7; TRBD2 aligns across 8 bases. CDR1 and CDR2 (germline): SGHTA, FQGNSA. V gave up 5 bases and J gave up 2 bases; unmatched junction bases: 11. The CDR3 is 16 residues long.

The gene calls are TRBV27 and TRBJ2-1; 13 bases match TRBD2. This CDR3 is 15 amino acids long. Germline V gives CDR1 MNHEY, CDR2 SMNVEV (reference sequence). J lost 8 bases, V lost 3 bases, and 4 bases had no gene match. The CDR3 loop reads CASSLGTSGNYEQFF. As DNA, the CDR3 is TGTGCCAGCAGTTTGGGGACTAGCGGGAATTATGAGCAGTTCTTC.

The J gene is TRBJ2-1, the V gene TRBV7-9, with 8 bases lining up with TRBD2. This CDR3 has 16 amino acids. Looked up from germline, CDR1 is SEHNR and CDR2 is FQNEAQ (reference sequence). Trimming removed 5 bases from V and 5 bases from J; junction bases left unmatched: 11. The CDR3 DNA is TGTGCCAGCAGCAAGAGATGGGGGACTAGGAACAATGAGCAGTTCTTC. Its translation: CASSKRWGTRNNEQFF.

This chain uses TRBV2 with TRBJ2-7, with 9 bases aligning to TRBD1. CDR3 length: 12 residues. V trimming: 11 bases; J trimming: 4 bases; junction bases outside the gene matches: 6. The germline gives CDR1 SNHLY, CDR2 FYNNEI. CDR3 loop: CAGQGMEYEQYF. CDR3 nucleotide sequence: TGTGCCGGACAGGGGATGGAATACGAGCAGTACTTC.